One and the same sample provided the 32 T cell receptor beta chains below, sequenced in a study of cytomegalovirus exposure and HLA in healthy donors. PCR amplification relied on 60 Vbeta primers (plus 13 Jbeta primers). Profiled with immunoSEQ multiplex PCR; TCRdb holds only in-frame clones, not every one. This table has almost 95,000 clones, around three fifths appearing once. Sequencing was performed on PBMCs. All receptors derive from a man between 25 and 39 years old in good health and CMV-seronegative.

The rearrangement uses TRBV28 and TRBJ2-5; no clear D gene. This CDR3 spans 14 amino acids. From germline, CDR1 is MDHEN and CDR2 SYDVKM. Trimming took 7 bases from V and 2 from J, leaving 14 bases between them. CDR3 nucleotide sequence: TGTGCCAGCACTCCTGGAGTAGAGCAAGAGACCCAGTACTTC. It codes for CASTPGVEQETQYF.

V and J are TRBV27 and TRBJ1-6, with D uncertain. Trimming cost V 3 bases and J 10 bases, with 13 bases left between them. Looked up from germline, CDR1 is MNHEY and CDR2 is SMNVEV (reference sequence). CDR3 length: 14 amino acids. The CDR3 region is CASSFGDLKSPLHF. CDR3 bases: TGTGCCAGCAGTTTCGGGGATCTGAAATCACCCCTCCACTTT.

To note about this clone: Within the sample, other DNA sequences also encode this same CDR3. V is TRBV6-6 and J is TRBJ1-5, with TRBD1 as a possible D gene (5 bases). CDR3 length: 14 amino acids. Germline V gene data show CDR1 as MNHNY and CDR2 as SVGAGI (reference sequence). V was trimmed by 2 bases and J by 7 bases, leaving 12 bases between them. The CDR3 is CASSYGQGSQPQHF. The CDR3 DNA reads TGTGCCAGCAGTTACGGGCAGGGATCCCAGCCCCAGCATTTT.

The table lists this clone with a few counts. V and J are TRBV5-6 and TRBJ1-1; no firm D call. CDR1 and CDR2 from the germline V gene are SGHDT and YYEEEE. V gave up 4 bases and J gave up 0 bases, with 16 bases separating them. This CDR3 is 16 amino acids long. CDR3 sequence reads: CASSREDTLMNTEAFF. The CDR3 DNA sequence: TGTGCCAGCAGCCGTGAGGATACCCTTATGAACACTGAAGCTTTCTTT.

V gene TRBV11-3 combines with J gene TRBJ1-3; D not resolved. V dropped 1 base and J dropped 2 bases, with 6 bases sitting between them. The germline gives CDR1 SGHNT, CDR2 YENEEA. The CDR3 has 14 residues. CDR3: CASSLAGAGNTIYF. CDR3 sequence (DNA): TGTGCCAGCAGCTTAGCCGGGGCTGGAAACACCATATATTTT.

The V and J genes are TRBV7-6 and TRBJ1-1, with no clear D. V lost 4 bases to trimming and J lost 4 bases, with 16 bases between them. In germline, CDR1 is SGHVS, CDR2 FNYEAQ. CDR3 size: 15 residues. CDR3: CASSSGGGIATEAFF. The CDR3 DNA reads TGTGCCAGCAGCTCCGGAGGAGGTATAGCCACTGAAGCTTTCTTT.

The chain uses TRBV5-1 and TRBJ1-1, with TRBD1 as a possible D gene (5 bases). The CDR3 runs 15 residues. The V end was cut by 7 bases, the J end by 3 bases, with 19 bases between. Germline V gene data show CDR1 as SGHRS and CDR2 as YFSETQ. The CDR3 loop is CASFLRVSGDTEAFF. The CDR3 region has the DNA TGCGCCAGCTTCCTACGTGTGTCGGGGGACACTGAAGCTTTCTTT.

This clone has more than one count but fewer than ten. This chain uses TRBV28 with TRBJ2-4; 11 bases map to TRBD2. Germline CDR1 and CDR2: MDHEN and SYDVKM. V was pared by 6 bases and J by 2 bases, with 12 bases of the junction left unmatched. There are 18 residues in the CDR3. CDR3 sequence (DNA): TGTGCCAGCAGCCTAGCCCCTAGCGGGAGGCCCTCCAAAAACATTCAGTACTTC. The encoded protein is CASSLAPSGRPSKNIQYF. Drawing the rest from reference TRBV28 and TRBJ2-4, the complete variable domain is DVKVTQSSRYLVKRTGEKVFLECVQDMDHENMFWYRQDPGLGLRLIYFSYDVKMKEKGDIPEGYSVSREKKERFSLILESASTNQTSMYLCASSLAPSGRPSKNIQYFGAGTRLSVL.

This chain joins TRBV14 and TRBJ1-1; D ambiguous. The germline V gene encodes CDR1 SGHDN and CDR2 FVKESK. Trimming stripped 5 bases from V and 2 bases from J, with 12 bases between. There are 14 residues in the CDR3. Here the CDR3 reads CASSYYRDNTEAFF. CDR3 nucleotides: TGTGCCAGCAGCTATTACAGAGATAACACTGAAGCTTTCTTT. Drawing the rest from reference TRBV14 and TRBJ1-1, the complete variable domain is EAGVTQFPSHSVIEKGQTVTLRCDPISGHDNLYWYRRVMGKEIKFLLHFVKESKQDESGMPNNRFLAERTGGTYSTLKVQPAELEDSGVYFCASSYYRDNTEAFFGQGTRLTVV.

J is TRBJ1-5 and V is TRBV2; 9 bases are a match to TRBD1. CDR3 length equals 13 residues. CDR1 is SNHLY, CDR2 FYNNEI, per germline. The J segment lost 6 bases and the V segment lost 7 bases, leaving 4 bases of the junction unmatched. CDR3 amino acids: CASMGQGPQPQHF. The CDR3 region has the DNA TGTGCCAGCATGGGACAGGGTCCTCAGCCCCAGCATTTT.

This sequence joins TRBV29-1 and TRBJ2-2, with 7 bases identical to TRBD2. Germline CDR1 is SQVTM and CDR2 is ANQGSEA. The J segment lost 5 bases and the V segment lost 7 bases, leaving 7 bases of the junction unmatched. This CDR3 comprises 13 residues. As DNA, the CDR3 is TGCAGCGGGCTGACTAGCCCTACCGGGGAGCTGTTTTTT. As protein: CSGLTSPTGELFF.

The rearrangement joins TRBV25-1 to TRBJ2-3; 7 positions match TRBD2. The CDR3 covers 15 residues. Germline CDR1 and CDR2: MGHDK and SYGVNS. V lost 8 bases and J lost 2; bases outside the gene matches: 10. Here the CDR3 DNA reads TGTGCCAGCTCACCCCTGGGGGGGAACACAGATACGCAGTATTTT. Protein sequence: CASSPLGGNTDTQYF.

This sequence joins TRBV2 and TRBJ2-7; D is perhaps TRBD2 (5 bases). The CDR3 totals 13 residues. V was shortened by 5 bases and J by 3 bases, with 11 bases between the two germline ends. Germline CDR1 reads SNHLY; CDR2 reads FYNNEI. The chain's CDR3 is CASSTLSGYEQYF. CDR3 DNA sequence: TGTGCCAGCAGTACACTCAGCGGCTACGAGCAGTACTTC. The full variable domain, its missing parts supplied by reference TRBV2 and TRBJ2-7, is EPEVTQTPSHQVTQMGQEVILRCVPISNHLYFYWYRQILGQKVEFLVSFYNNEISEKSEIFDDQFSVERPDGSNFTLKIRSTKLEDSAMYFCASSTLSGYEQYFGPGTRLTVT.

CDR3 nucleotides: TGTGCCAGCAGTGCTATCGGGACAGGGGCCCTGGTTTACGAGCAGTACTTC. It yields the protein CASSAIGTGALVYEQYF. The chain has TRBV27 and TRBJ2-7, with 10 bases identical to TRBD1. The CDR3 sequence is 17 residues long. Germline V lookup: CDR1 MNHEY, CDR2 SMNVEV (reference sequence). The ends lost 5 bases at V and 4 bases at J; junction bases unmatched: 14.

The table lists this clone with a few counts. This sequence joins TRBV18 and TRBJ1-2; D not resolved. Per germline, CDR1 KGHSH and CDR2 LQKENI. V was pared by 3 bases and J by 0 bases, with 17 bases between. The CDR3 has 17 residues. CDR3 sequence (DNA): TGTGCCAGCTCACCGCCCATTACGGGTACCACTAACTATGGCTACACCTTC. Encoded protein: CASSPPITGTTNYGYTF.

The rearrangement joins TRBV28 to TRBJ2-5; D unresolved. The CDR3 is 13 amino acids. Germline assignment: CDR1 MDHEN and CDR2 SYDVKM. The germline V and J ends were trimmed by 7 bases and 1 base, with 10 bases remaining between them. CDR3 nucleotide sequence: TGTGCCAGCACCGTTAATCCCCAAGAGACCCAGTACTTC. Its translation: CASTVNPQETQYF.

The rearrangement links TRBV5-1 to TRBJ1-1; 9 positions agree with TRBD1. Looked up from germline, CDR1 is SGHRS and CDR2 is YFSETQ. This CDR3 is 16 amino acids long. Trimming removed 0 bases from V and 2 bases from J; junction bases left unmatched: 5. CDR3 protein: CASSLVTGGGNTEAFF. CDR3 DNA: TGCGCCAGCAGCTTGGTGACAGGGGGGGGAAACACTGAAGCTTTCTTT.

The CDR3 nucleotides read TGTGCCAGCACCCGGAGAGGCAATCAGCCCCAGCATTTT. Translated: CASTRRGNQPQHF. The chain combines TRBV6-1 with TRBJ1-5; D gene ambiguous. Looked up from germline, CDR1 is MNHNS and CDR2 is SASEGT. The CDR3 is made up of 13 amino acids. The V end was cut by 7 bases, the J end by 2 bases, with 9 bases between.

This clone was seen a few times. The V gene is TRBV11-3, the J gene TRBJ2-2; D is uncertain. CDR1 SGHNT and CDR2 YENEEA come from the germline V gene. This CDR3 is 15 amino acids long. Between the trimmed V and J ends, which lost 1 base and 1 base, there was a span of 7 bases. The CDR3 coding sequence is TGTGCCAGCAGCTTAGGGGCTATGAACACCGGGGAGCTGTTTTTT. Encoded protein: CASSLGAMNTGELFF.

The CDR3 bases are TGTGCCAGCAGTTTGGGCGGGAGGCAATATGGTGAGCAGTTCTTC. Its translation: CASSLGGRQYGEQFF. The rearrangement joins TRBV28 to TRBJ2-1; 8 nucleotides agree with TRBD2. CDR3 length equals 15 residues. Unmatched junction bases numbered 10, after V lost 3 bases and J lost 9 bases. CDR1 MDHEN and CDR2 SYDVKM come from the germline V gene.

J is TRBJ1-2 and V is TRBV29-1, with D possibly being TRBD1 (5 bases). This CDR3 region has 13 residues. CDR1 SQVTM and CDR2 ANQGSEA come from the germline V gene. The V and J ends lost 4 bases and 4 bases respectively, with 13 bases between them. The DNA of the CDR3 is TGCAGCGTTGCCGGGGGGAGTGCCTATGGCTACACCTTC. Translation: CSVAGGSAYGYTF.

This clone has only a few counts. This chain connects TRBV5-1 to TRBJ2-3, with D unclear. The CDR3 runs to 15 residues. V lost 0 bases and J 2 bases, leaving 10 bases between the germline ends. CDR1 and CDR2 from the germline V gene are SGHRS and YFSETQ. The CDR3 bases are TGCGCCAGCAGCTTGGAATCTACCGACACAGATACGCAGTATTTT. Its translation is CASSLESTDTDTQYF.

The V and J genes are TRBV21-1 and TRBJ1-5. TRBV21-1 is a pseudogene. The length of the CDR3 is 18 residues. CDR3 DNA sequence: TGTGCCAGCAACACTATGAGACGGGGGGCGCGTTTTGGTCAGCCCCAGCATTTT. Translating it yields CASNTMRRGARFGQPQHF.

The J gene is TRBJ2-5, the V gene TRBV9; D ambiguous. V lost 1 base and J lost 1, with 8 bases in between. The length of the CDR3 is 14 residues. Germline CDR1 is SGDLS and CDR2 is YYNGEE. The CDR3 loop reads CASSVQARQETQYF. The CDR3 nucleotides are TGTGCCAGCAGCGTACAGGCCCGCCAAGAGACCCAGTACTTC.

The chain combines TRBV7-8 with TRBJ2-6; 8 nucleotides agree with TRBD1. The trim removed 5 bases at V and 0 bases at J, leaving 12 bases unmatched. Germline CDR1 is SGHVS and CDR2 is FQNEAQ. CDR3 length: 19 amino acids. The CDR3 DNA reads TGTGCCAGCAGCCCCACTCCGGGACAGGTTAGCTCTGGGGCCAACGTCCTGACTTTC. Its protein product is CASSPTPGQVSSGANVLTF.

The chain is built from TRBV13 and TRBJ2-1; D is possibly TRBD1 (5 bases). The V and J ends lost 5 bases and 10 bases respectively, with 9 bases between them. The CDR3 extends over 11 amino acids. Germline V gene data show CDR1 as PRHDT and CDR2 as FYEKMQ (reference sequence). CDR3 residues: CASSQGNEQFF. For the CDR3, the DNA is TGTGCCAGCAGCCAGGGAAACGAGCAGTTCTTC.

The rearrangement links TRBV9 to TRBJ2-7; 7 bases align to TRBD1. The CDR3 is 15 amino acids. The V segment lost 4 bases and the J segment 2 bases; nucleotides outside the gene matches: 9. The V gene's germline CDR1 is SGDLS and CDR2 YYNGEE. CDR3 region: CASSPRDRLTYEQYF. The CDR3 nucleotides are TGTGCCAGCAGCCCCCGGGACAGACTAACCTACGAGCAGTACTTC.

On this clone itself: One end of the junction is discordant with germline, which a read error may explain. Other DNA sequences in the same sample also yield this CDR3. V is TRBV4-1 and J is TRBJ2-1; 13 positions agree with TRBD2. CDR1 and CDR2 from the germline V gene are MGHRA and YSYEKL. This CDR3 has 16 amino acids. The CDR3 region is CASSHPGLAGYNEQFF. The CDR3 DNA reads as TGCGCCAGCAGCCACCCGGGACTAGCGGGATACAATGAACAGTTCTTC.

The V gene is TRBV9, the J gene TRBJ1-6; weak D call: TRBD1 (6 bases). Trimming removed 4 bases at V and 2 bases at J, with 13 bases between. The V gene's germline CDR1 is SGDLS and CDR2 YYNGEE. CDR3 length: 16 residues. Here the CDR3 DNA reads TGTGCCAGCAGCCGGGAGGGGGGACCCTATAATTCACCCCTCCACTTT. This gives the protein CASSREGGPYNSPLHF.

This clone has only a few counts. This rearrangement joins TRBV19 to TRBJ1-6; unclear D gene. The CDR3 loop spans 18 amino acids. Germline V gene sequence: CDR1 LNHDA, CDR2 SQIVND (reference sequence). The V gene lost 4 bases and the J gene lost 1 base, with 17 bases spanning the gap. The DNA of the CDR3 is TGTGCCAGTAGTAACGCGGGCCTAGGAAAATCCTATAATTCACCCCTCCACTTT. Amino acids: CASSNAGLGKSYNSPLHF.

The rearrangement uses TRBV6-5 and TRBJ2-3, with 7 bases lining up with TRBD1. Germline trimming cut 6 bases from V and 5 bases from J; bases unmatched to any gene: 5. Looked up from germline, CDR1 is MNHEY and CDR2 is SVGAGI. The CDR3 consists of 13 residues. The CDR3: CASSLQGIDTQYF. In DNA form, the CDR3 reads TGTGCCAGCAGCTTACAGGGGATAGATACGCAGTATTTT.

The chain links TRBV9 to TRBJ2-6, with TRBD1 identical over 10 bases. This CDR3 has 18 residues. CDR1 and CDR2 from the germline V gene are SGDLS and YYNGEE. V lost 4 bases to trimming and J lost 2 bases; unmatched junction nucleotides: 9. The DNA for the CDR3 is TGTGCCAGCAGCTCCCGTGACAGGGGGCGTGCTGGGGCCAACGTCCTGACTTTC. Translated, it gives CASSSRDRGRAGANVLTF.